The T cell receptor (beta chain) under discussion was sequenced for a study of blood T cell repertoires in COVID-19 (TCRdb year 2020). Describing the broader study: Samples from collaborators originated in the United States, Italy and Spain and spanned both the acute and convalescent phases of COVID-19. The material from the prospective study consisted of cDNA or gDNA derived from T cells, B-cell-depleted T cells, or PBMCs. Subjects who had been exposed to COVID-19, were actively infected with it, or had recovered from it provided the deeply sampled blood TCRbeta repertoires that made up the dataset. The repertoires were released in a freely available public database intended as a resource for research on the immune response to SARS-CoV-2. Samples came from the ongoing ImmuneRACE study (first 160 participants) plus 1,254 subjects from 6 global collaborators. Nearly every sample came with metadata listing a de-identified subject ID, COVID-19 status, age in years and sex. HLA class I and class II types, where available, came from metadata supplied by the sample provider rather than from assay-based typing. Findings and caveats that apply to the study as a whole: Clinical and demographic metadata were provided uncurated, with the amount varying by source and participant.

TCRbeta CDR3 regions were amplified from genomic DNA using the immunoSEQ Assay, a bias-controlled multiplex PCR. The study's own analysis went as follows. Nucleated cell counts per sample were estimated from amplification of reference gene primers within the assay. To quantify the absolute abundance of each unique TCRbeta CDR3 rearrangement, sequence reads were collapsed and filtered. For each sample, productive Simpson clonality was calculated as the square root of Simpson's diversity index across productive rearrangements. The table was pulled from immuneACCESS by TCRdb, which kept in-frame rearrangements only. Such tables lose some clones; where checked, under half of the loss comes from unresolved V genes, and the rest has no known cause. The V and J calls and clone size are taken from that table; D and trimming were inferred from the DNA. The sample data list about 170,000 clones, and approximately 86% of these were observed just once. The ten most abundant clones make up about 7% of the sample.

A single count supports this clone. No antigen is known for it. Nothing much larger sits one base from this clone, and base qualities are not available. The collaborating institutions used their own protocols to collect whole blood in K2EDTA tubes. For TCRbeta analysis, collaborators shipped samples in one of three forms: frozen whole blood, isolated PBMCs, or DNA extracted from either of those sample types. From cysteine to phenylalanine, the CDR3 is 13 amino acids long. The CDR3 DNA has 39 bases and is translated from base 1. CDR1 and CDR2 (LNHDA, SQIVND) derive from the germline V gene (reference sequence). V is cut back by 5 bases and J by 6 bases, with 3 bases in the junction unmatched.

The clonotype was recovered from a woman aged 80 or over in a cohort sampled during active or convalescent COVID-19. The sample taken for sequencing was peripheral blood. Recombination connected TRBV19 to TRBJ2-3; TRBD2 lines up with 9 middle nucleotides. The DNA sequence follows: TGTGCCAGTAGTGAGGCGGGAGGGGATACGCAGTATTTT. The encoded protein is CASSEAGGDTQYF.